This T cell receptor (beta chain) was captured by sequencing in a study of CD8 T cells in Susac syndrome. Sequencing of TCR beta was carried out in blood CD8+ and CD4+ T cells. Patients having Susac syndrome satisfied recently defined diagnostic criteria for definite or probable disease. An input of roughly 0.45 to 1 ug of RNA was subjected to reverse transcription using random hexamers. It was immunoSEQ multiplex PCR that amplified TCR beta CDR3 across 54 Vbeta and 13 Jbeta. TCRdb analysed the immunoSEQ multiplex PCR reads with MiXCR anew, one entry per CDR3 protein. This sample yields roughly 150,000 distinct CDR3 sequences, of which 95% are seen a single time; 0.15% to 0.2% belongs to the top ten. The receptor was isolated from a human donor with Susac syndrome. Sequenced input: CD4+ T cells from PBMCs.

In DNA form, the CDR3 reads TGCGCCAGCAGCCGTGACAGGGGGGGAAGTTCTGAAGCTTTCTTT. It encodes CASSRDRGGSSEAFF. V and J are TRBV4-3 and TRBJ1-1, with 9 bases that match TRBD1. Germline assignment: CDR1 LGHNA and CDR2 YSLEER. This CDR3 is built from 15 residues. After removal of 4 bases from V and 6 bases from J, the junction contained 9 bases not matched to a gene.